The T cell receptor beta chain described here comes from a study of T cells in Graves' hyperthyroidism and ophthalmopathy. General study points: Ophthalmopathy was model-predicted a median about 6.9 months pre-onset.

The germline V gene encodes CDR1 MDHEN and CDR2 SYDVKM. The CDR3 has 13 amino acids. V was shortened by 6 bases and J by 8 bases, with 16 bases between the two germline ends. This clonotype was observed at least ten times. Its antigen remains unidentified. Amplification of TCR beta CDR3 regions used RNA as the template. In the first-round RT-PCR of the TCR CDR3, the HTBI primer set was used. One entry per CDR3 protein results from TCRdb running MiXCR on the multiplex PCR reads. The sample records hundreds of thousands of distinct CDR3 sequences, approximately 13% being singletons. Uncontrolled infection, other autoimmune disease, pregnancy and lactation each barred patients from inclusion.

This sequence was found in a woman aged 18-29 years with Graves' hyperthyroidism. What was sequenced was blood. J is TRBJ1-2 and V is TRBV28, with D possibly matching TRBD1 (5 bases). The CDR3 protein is CASRKTGQRGYTF. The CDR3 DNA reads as TGTGCCAGCAGAAAAACAGGACAACGGGGCTACACCTTC.